The source of this TCR beta chain is a study of cytomegalovirus exposure and HLA in healthy donors. The CDR3 runs 15 residues. Germline loops: CDR1 KGHSH, CDR2 LQKENI. The ends lost 2 bases at V and 1 base at J; junction bases unmatched: 3. About this clone itself: Antigen specificity is unknown.

PCR used 60 Vbeta primers and 13 Jbeta primers. Only in-frame clones appear in the TCRdb table, and some are missing; sequencing was by immunoSEQ multiplex PCR. The sample shows 120,000 to 150,000 clones, roughly three quarters of them seen only once. Study-wide points: Whilst most TCR sequences proved rare, a subset of public TCRs occurred across many donors. Several of the most significant clusters appeared linked to common viral pathogens, based on a later analysis.

The receptor comes from a woman aged 40 to 50 in good health and CMV-seronegative. The sample comprised PBMCs. The genes are TRBV18 and TRBJ2-7; 9 bases fit TRBD2. CDR3 amino acids: CASSPTAGGSYEQYF. CDR3 coding DNA: TGTGCCAGCTCACCAACGGCGGGAGGGTCCTACGAGCAGTACTTC.